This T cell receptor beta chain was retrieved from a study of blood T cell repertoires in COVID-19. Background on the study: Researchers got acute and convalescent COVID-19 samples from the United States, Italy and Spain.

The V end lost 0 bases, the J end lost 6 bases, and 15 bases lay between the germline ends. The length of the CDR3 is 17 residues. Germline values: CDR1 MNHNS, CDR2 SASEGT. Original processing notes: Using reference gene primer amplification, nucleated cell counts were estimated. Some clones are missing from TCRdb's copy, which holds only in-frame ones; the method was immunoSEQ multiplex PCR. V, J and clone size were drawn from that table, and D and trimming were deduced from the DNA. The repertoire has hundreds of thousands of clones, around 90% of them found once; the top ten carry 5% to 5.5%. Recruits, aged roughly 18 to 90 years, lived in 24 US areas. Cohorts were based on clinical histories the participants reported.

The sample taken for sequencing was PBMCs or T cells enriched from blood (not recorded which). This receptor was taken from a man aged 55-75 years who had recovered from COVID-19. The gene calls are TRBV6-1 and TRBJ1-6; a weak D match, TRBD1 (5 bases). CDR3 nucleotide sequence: TGTGCCAGCAGTGAAGCTCGAGCAGGGCCTACTAATTCACCCCTCCACTTT. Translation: CASSEARAGPTNSPLHF.